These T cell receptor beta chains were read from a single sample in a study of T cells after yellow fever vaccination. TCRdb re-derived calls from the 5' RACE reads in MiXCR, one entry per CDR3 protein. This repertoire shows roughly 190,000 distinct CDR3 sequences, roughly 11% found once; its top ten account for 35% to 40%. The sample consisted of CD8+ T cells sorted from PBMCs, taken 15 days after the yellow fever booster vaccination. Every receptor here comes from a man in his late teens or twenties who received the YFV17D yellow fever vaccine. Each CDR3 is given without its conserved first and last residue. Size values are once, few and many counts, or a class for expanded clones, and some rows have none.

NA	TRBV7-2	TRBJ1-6	ASSLGQPNSPLH
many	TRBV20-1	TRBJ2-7	SARDRMTYEQY
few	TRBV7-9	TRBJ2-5	ASSSGLAAETQY
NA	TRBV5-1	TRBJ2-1	ASSFGGLNEQF
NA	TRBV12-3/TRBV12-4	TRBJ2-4	ASSLAGTGITKNIQY
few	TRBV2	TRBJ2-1	ASSRGFPADSYNEQF
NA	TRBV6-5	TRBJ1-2	ASSLIWGHYGYT
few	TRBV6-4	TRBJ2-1	ASSDGTGLEQF
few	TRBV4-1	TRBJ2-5	ASSQGTGGGETQY
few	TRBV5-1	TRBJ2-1	ASSQHWRGAYNEQF
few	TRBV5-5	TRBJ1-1	ASSLEWDRGITEAF
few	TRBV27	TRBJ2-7	ASSLYYPGTGGEQY
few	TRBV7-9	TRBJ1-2	ASSPPGHPYGYT
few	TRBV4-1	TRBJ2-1	ASSQRTGAGEQF
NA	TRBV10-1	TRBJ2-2	ASSESAGLNTGELF
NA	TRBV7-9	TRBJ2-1	ASSHGTSGGFYNEQF